The TCR beta chain described here comes from a study of blood T cell repertoires in COVID-19. Study as a whole: Sites in the United States, Italy and Spain provided acute and convalescent COVID-19 samples. PBMCs, B-cell-depleted T cells, or T cells provided the cDNA or gDNA that made up the material.

As to this clone: This sample also contains other DNA sequences that code for the same CDR3.

Trimming removed 1 base from V and 2 bases from J; junction bases left unmatched: 5. From germline, CDR1 is SGHVS and CDR2 FQNEAQ. There are 16 residues in the CDR3. As originally analysed: Amplification from reference gene primers served as the basis for estimated nucleated cell counts. The method was immunoSEQ multiplex PCR; TCRdb's version includes in-frame clones alone and lacks a portion of them. V and J calls and clone size follow that table, whereas D and trimming were derived from the DNA. This table has a few hundred thousand clones, 83% appearing once. The rearrangement joins TRBV7-8 to TRBJ1-5, with 7 bases aligning to TRBD1. The specimen was peripheral blood. The sequence came from a woman between 50 and 59 years old with acute or convalescent COVID-19. The DNA for the CDR3 is TGTGCCAGCAGCTTAGGAAACGGACAGGGCAATCAGCCCCAGCATTTT. It specifies CASSLGNGQGNQPQHF.